This TCR beta chain was observed in a study of T cell responses to AZD1222 COVID-19 vaccine. General observations from the study: Regions 160-218 and 743-854 dominated among vaccine-associated CD4 TCRs spanning spike.

A note on this clone: Antigen unknown.

Profiling relied on immunoSEQ multiplex PCR, and the TCRdb table lists in-frame clones only, not all of them. This table has over 100,000 clones, roughly 90% appearing once. Here the sequenced sample was peripheral blood, taken on day 0 of AZD1222 vaccination. The TCR comes from an adult in good health.

The CDR3 here is CASSLEPGTGIAGELFF. In DNA form, the CDR3 reads TGTGCCAGCAGCTTGGAGCCCGGGACAGGGATCGCCGGGGAGCTGTTTTTT. This chain uses TRBV5-4 with TRBJ2-2; 9 bases match TRBD1. The CDR3 extends over 17 amino acids. Germline V CDR1 and CDR2: SGHNT, YYREEE (reference sequence). The J segment lost 6 bases and the V segment lost 0 bases, leaving 9 bases of the junction unmatched.